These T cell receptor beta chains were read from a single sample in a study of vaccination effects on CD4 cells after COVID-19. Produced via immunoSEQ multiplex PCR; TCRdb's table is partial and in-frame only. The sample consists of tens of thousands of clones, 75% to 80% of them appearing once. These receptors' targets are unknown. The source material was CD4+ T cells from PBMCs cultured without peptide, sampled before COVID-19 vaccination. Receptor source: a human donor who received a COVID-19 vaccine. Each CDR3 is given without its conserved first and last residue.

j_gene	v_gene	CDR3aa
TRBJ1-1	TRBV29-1	MVGGPNTEAF
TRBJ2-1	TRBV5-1	ASSGRGGQDPPGDEQF
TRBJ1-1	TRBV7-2	ASSLAGARNTEAF
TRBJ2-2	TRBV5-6	ASSLGGGEGNTGELF
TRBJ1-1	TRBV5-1	ASSLGPGGTEAF
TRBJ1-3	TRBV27	ASGFPGNTIY
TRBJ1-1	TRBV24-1	ATSDHWNTEAF
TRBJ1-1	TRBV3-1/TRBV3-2	ASSQGSEAF
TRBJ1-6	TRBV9	ASSVDRGGNSPLH
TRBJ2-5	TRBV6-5	ASSKSRAVQETQY
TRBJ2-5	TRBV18	ASSPQEETQY
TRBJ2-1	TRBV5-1	ASSLHTSSYNEQF
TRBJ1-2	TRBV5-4	ASSTGQGAISYGYT
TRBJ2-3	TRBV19	ASSRTGIYTDTQY
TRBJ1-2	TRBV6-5	ASRLQQGWYGYT